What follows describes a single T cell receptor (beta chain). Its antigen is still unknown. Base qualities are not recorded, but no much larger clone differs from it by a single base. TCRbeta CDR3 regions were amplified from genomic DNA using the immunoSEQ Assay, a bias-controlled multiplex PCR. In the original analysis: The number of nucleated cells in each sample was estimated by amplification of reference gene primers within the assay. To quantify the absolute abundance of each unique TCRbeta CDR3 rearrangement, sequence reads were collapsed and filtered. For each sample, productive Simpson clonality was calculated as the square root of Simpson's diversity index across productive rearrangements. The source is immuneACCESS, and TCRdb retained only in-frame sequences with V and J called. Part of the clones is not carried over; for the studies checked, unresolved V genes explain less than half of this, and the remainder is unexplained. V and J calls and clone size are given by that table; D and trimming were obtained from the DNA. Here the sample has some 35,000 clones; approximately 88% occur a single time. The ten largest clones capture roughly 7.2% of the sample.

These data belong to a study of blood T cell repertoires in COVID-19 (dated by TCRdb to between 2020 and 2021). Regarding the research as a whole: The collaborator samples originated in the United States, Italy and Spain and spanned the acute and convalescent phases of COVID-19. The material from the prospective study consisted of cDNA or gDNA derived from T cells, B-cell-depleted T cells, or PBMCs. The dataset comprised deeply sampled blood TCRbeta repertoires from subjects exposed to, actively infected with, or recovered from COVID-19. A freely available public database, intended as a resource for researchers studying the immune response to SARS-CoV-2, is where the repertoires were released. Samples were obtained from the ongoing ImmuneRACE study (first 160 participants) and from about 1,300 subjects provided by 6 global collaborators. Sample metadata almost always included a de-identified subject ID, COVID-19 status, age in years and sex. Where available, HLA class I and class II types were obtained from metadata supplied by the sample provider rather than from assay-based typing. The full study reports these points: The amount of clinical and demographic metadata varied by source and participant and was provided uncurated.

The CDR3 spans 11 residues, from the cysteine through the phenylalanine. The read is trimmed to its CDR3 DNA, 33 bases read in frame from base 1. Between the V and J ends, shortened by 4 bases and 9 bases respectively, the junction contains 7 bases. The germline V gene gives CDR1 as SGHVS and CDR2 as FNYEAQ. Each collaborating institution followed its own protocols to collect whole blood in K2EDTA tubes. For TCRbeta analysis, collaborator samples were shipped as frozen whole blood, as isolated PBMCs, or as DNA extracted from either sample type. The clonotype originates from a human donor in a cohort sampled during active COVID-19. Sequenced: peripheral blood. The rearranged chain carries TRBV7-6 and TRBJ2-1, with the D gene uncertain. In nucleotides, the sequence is TGTGCCAGCAGCTCCTCGGGTGAGCAGTTCTTC. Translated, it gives CASSSSGEQFF.